One and the same sample provided the 3 T cell receptor beta chains below, sequenced in a study of siplizumab effects on memory and regulatory T cells. Method: immunoSEQ multiplex PCR; TCRdb's copy keeps in-frame clones and lacks some. Of about 100,000 clones detected, about 91% appear once; the ten largest clones hold 2.5% to 3%. The specimen was CD4+ T cells sorted from blood. The source of these receptors is a human donor in good health. Some clones in this sample may be carry-over from other donors' samples.

The chain joins TRBV9 to TRBJ2-5; no definite D call. Trimming shortened V by 1 base and J by 1 base, and 8 bases separated the two germline ends. Germline V gene data show CDR1 as SGDLS and CDR2 as YYNGEE. CDR3 length: 14 amino acids. This chain's CDR3 is CASSVSSVQETQYF. The DNA for the CDR3 is TGTGCCAGCAGCGTAAGCTCGGTCCAAGAGACCCAGTACTTC.

This clone was observed a few times. The chain uses TRBV28 and TRBJ1-3, with D possibly being TRBD1 (6 bases). CDR1 is MDHEN and CDR2 is SYDVKM in the germline V gene. This CDR3 region has 14 residues. V was cut by 7 bases and J by 4 bases, with 14 bases left in between. As DNA, the CDR3 is TGTGCCAGCACGAAAATAGACAGGGGAAACACCATATATTTT. This encodes CASTKIDRGNTIYF.

The chain employs TRBV20-1 and TRBJ2-3; D gene ambiguous. V was shortened by 4 bases and J by 6 bases, with 8 bases between the two germline ends. This CDR3 region has 11 residues. Germline V gene sequence: CDR1 DFQATT, CDR2 SNEGSKA (reference sequence). The CDR3 here is CSANPMDTQYF. CDR3 nucleotides: TGCAGTGCTAACCCGATGGATACGCAGTATTTT.